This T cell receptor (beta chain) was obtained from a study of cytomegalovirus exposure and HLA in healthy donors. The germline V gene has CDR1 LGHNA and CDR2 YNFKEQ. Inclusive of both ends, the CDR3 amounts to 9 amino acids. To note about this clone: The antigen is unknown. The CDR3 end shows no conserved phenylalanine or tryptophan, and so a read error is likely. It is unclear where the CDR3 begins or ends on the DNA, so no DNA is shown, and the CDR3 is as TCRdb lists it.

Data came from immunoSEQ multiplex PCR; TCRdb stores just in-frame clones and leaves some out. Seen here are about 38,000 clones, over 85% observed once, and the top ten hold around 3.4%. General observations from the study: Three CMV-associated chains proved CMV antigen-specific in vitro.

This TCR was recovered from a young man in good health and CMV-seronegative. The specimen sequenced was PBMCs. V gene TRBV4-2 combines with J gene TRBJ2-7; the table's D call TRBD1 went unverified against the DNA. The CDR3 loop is CASSQGRAR.